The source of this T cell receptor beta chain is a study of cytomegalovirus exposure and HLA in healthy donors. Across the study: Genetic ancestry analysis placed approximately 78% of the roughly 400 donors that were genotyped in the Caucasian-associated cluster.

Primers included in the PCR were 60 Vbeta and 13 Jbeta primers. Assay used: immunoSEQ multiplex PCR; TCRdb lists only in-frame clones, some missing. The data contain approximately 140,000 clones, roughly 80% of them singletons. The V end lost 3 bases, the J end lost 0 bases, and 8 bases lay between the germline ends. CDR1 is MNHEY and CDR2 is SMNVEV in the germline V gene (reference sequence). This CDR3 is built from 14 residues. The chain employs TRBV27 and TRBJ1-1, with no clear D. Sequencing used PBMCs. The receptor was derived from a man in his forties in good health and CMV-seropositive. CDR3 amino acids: CASSLAPMNTEAFF. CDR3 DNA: TGTGCCAGCAGTTTGGCCCCCATGAACACTGAAGCTTTCTTT.